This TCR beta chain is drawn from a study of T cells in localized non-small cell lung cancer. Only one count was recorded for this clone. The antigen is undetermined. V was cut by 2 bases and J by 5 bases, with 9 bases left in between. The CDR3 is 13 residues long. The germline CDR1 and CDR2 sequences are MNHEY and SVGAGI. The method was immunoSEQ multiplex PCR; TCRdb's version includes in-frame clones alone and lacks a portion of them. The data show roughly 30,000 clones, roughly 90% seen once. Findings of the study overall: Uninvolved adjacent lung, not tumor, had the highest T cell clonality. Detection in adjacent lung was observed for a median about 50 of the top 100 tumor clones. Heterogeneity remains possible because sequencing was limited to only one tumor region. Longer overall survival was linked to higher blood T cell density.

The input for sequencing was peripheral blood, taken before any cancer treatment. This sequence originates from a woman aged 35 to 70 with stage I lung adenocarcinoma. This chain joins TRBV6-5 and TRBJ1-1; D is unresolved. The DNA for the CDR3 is TGTGCCAGCAGTTACGGGATAAGAACTGAAGCTTTCTTT. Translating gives CASSYGIRTEAFF.